Below, 18 T cell receptor beta chains from the same sample are listed, as sequenced in a study of CD8 T cells in Susac syndrome. With random hexamers, roughly 0.45 to 1 ug RNA was reverse transcribed. MiXCR was run by TCRdb on the immunoSEQ multiplex PCR reads, yielding one entry per CDR3 protein. The repertoire holds about 280,000 distinct CDR3 sequences, with about 88% as singletons. The specimen was CD8+ T cells from PBMCs. The receptors come from a human donor with multiple sclerosis.

The rearrangement uses TRBV29-1 and TRBJ2-2, with 8 bases lining up with TRBD2. The V segment lost 4 bases and the J segment 8 bases; nucleotides outside the gene matches: 3. This CDR3 contains 12 residues. From germline, CDR1 is SQVTM and CDR2 ANQGSEA. The CDR3 sequence: CSVVGGAGELFF. DNA for the CDR3: TGCAGCGTTGTCGGGGGGGCGGGGGAGCTGTTTTTT.

J is TRBJ1-2 and V is TRBV20-1; D ambiguous. CDR1 DFQATT and CDR2 SNEGSKA come from the germline V gene (reference sequence). V lost 6 bases and J lost 5, with 19 bases in between. This CDR3 has 14 residues. As DNA, the CDR3 is TGCAGTGCAACACAACAGAGTTCAGGATATGGCTACACCTTC. It yields the protein CSATQQSSGYGYTF.

The chain recombines TRBV11-2 with TRBJ2-2; possibly TRBD2 for D (6 bases). Per the germline V gene, CDR1 is SGHAT and CDR2 is FQNNGV. Trimming pared 1 base from V and 6 bases from J, leaving 18 bases between. The CDR3 runs 17 residues. Here the CDR3 DNA reads TGTGCCAGCAGCTTAGCAAGGAGGGCACCAGCTCCCGGGGAGCTGTTTTTT. Its translation is CASSLARRAPAPGELFF.

The chain carries TRBV11-2 and TRBJ2-5; D is unresolved. The CDR3 has 14 residues. V lost 1 base and J lost 1, with 7 bases in between. Germline CDR1 is SGHAT and CDR2 is FQNNGV. The CDR3 coding sequence is TGTGCCAGCAGCTTAGCGACCCTCCAAGAGACCCAGTACTTC. Protein product: CASSLATLQETQYF. The full variable domain, with the rest looked up from reference TRBV11-2 and TRBJ2-5, is EAGVAQSPRYKIIEKRQSVAFWCNPISGHATLYWYQQILGQGPKLLIQFQNNGVVDDSQLPKDRFSAERLKGVDSTLKIQPAKLEDSAVYLCASSLATLQETQYFGPGTRLLVL.

The chain employs TRBV7-9 and TRBJ2-5, with 8 positions matching TRBD1. The germline gives CDR1 SEHNR, CDR2 FQNEAQ (reference sequence). This CDR3 is 16 amino acids long. J was trimmed by 4 bases and V by 2 bases; bases with no gene match: 9. The CDR3 DNA reads TGTGCCAGCAGCTTATTGGACAGGGTGTTAACAGAGACCCAGTACTTC. This gives the protein CASSLLDRVLTETQYF.

A note on this clonotype: The germline gene is not matched at one end of the junction; a read error may be the cause. This sequence joins TRBV20-1 and TRBJ1-3; D is uncertain. Looked up from germline, CDR1 is DFQATT and CDR2 is SNEGSKA (reference sequence). This CDR3 has 13 amino acids. CDR3 sequence reads: CSAREVSENTIYF. Here the CDR3 DNA reads TGCAGTGCTAGAGAGGTCTCTGAAAACACCATATATTTT.

V usage is TRBV27 and J usage is TRBJ2-7; TRBD2 is a possible D gene (6 bases). This CDR3 has 11 residues. V lost 4 bases and J lost 6, with 7 bases in between. Per germline, CDR1 MNHEY and CDR2 SMNVEV (reference sequence). The CDR3 is CASSSGSEQYF. CDR3 in DNA: TGTGCCAGCAGTTCCGGGAGCGAGCAGTACTTC.

This chain uses TRBV20-1 with TRBJ2-7, with unresolved D. Germline V gene sequence: CDR1 DFQATT, CDR2 SNEGSKA (reference sequence). CDR3 size: 12 residues. Trimming shortened V by 0 bases and J by 4 bases, and 7 bases separated the two germline ends. The CDR3, as DNA: TGCAGTGCTAGAGATAATGTATACGAGCAGTACTTC. Translation gives CSARDNVYEQYF.

The chain combines TRBV27 with TRBJ2-2, with 9 bases that match TRBD2. CDR1 and CDR2 from the germline V gene are MNHEY and SMNVEV (reference sequence). Losses at the gene ends were 4 bases for V and 6 bases for J; bases not matched to a gene: 12. The CDR3 is 17 residues long. CDR3 DNA sequence: TGTGCCAGCAGTTGGGTAACGGCGGGAGGGCCGGCCGGGGAGCTGTTTTTT. Amino acids: CASSWVTAGGPAGELFF.

The genes are TRBV21-1 and TRBJ2-5; the table names TRBD2, a call not compared with the DNA. TRBV21-1 is assigned pseudogene status. CDR3 length: 15 amino acids. This CDR3 is CASSRTSGREETQYF. The CDR3 bases are TGTGCCAGCAGTCGGACTAGCGGGAGGGAAGAGACCCAGTACTTC.

In nucleotides, the CDR3 is TGCAGTGCGAAACGAGATAGGAGGAACACTGAAGCTTTCTTT. It translates to CSAKRDRRNTEAFF. The chain employs TRBV20-1 and TRBJ1-1; no definite D call. The CDR3 has 14 residues. V was clipped by 6 bases and J by 1 base, with 15 bases between them. Germline V CDR1 and CDR2: DFQATT, SNEGSKA (reference sequence).

The CDR3 region has the DNA TGCAGTGCTAGAACCGGACACCAGCCCGATACGCAGTATTTT. Translation gives CSARTGHQPDTQYF. The chain recombines TRBV20-1 with TRBJ2-3, with TRBD1 as a possible D gene (5 bases). The CDR3 totals 14 residues. Trimming stripped 2 bases from V and 6 bases from J, with 15 bases between. The germline V gene encodes CDR1 DFQATT and CDR2 SNEGSKA (reference sequence).

The chain couples TRBV6-5 to TRBJ2-5; no reliable D call. V lost 0 bases, J lost 4 bases, and 9 bases lay in between. The CDR3 spans 14 residues. Per germline, CDR1 MNHEY and CDR2 SVGAGI. The CDR3 DNA is TGTGCCAGCAGTTACTCGAATTGGTTAGAGACCCAGTACTTC. Residues: CASSYSNWLETQYF.

The chain links TRBV28 to TRBJ2-1; 9 bases agree with TRBD2. With 4 bases clipped from V and 8 bases from J, the junction kept 9 bases outside the gene matches. CDR1 and CDR2 (germline): MDHEN, SYDVKM. CDR3 length equals 15 residues. In nucleotides, the CDR3 is TGTGCCAGCAGTTCTGGACTAGCGTATGGGGATGAGCAGTTCTTC. It codes for CASSSGLAYGDEQFF.

This clonotype was seen only a few times. The gene calls are TRBV6-5 and TRBJ2-3; D unresolved. The germline V gene encodes CDR1 MNHEY and CDR2 SVGAGI. V dropped 0 bases and J dropped 0 bases, with 16 bases sitting between them. CDR3 length: 18 amino acids. The CDR3 reads CASSYSRSGRPSTDTQYF. The CDR3 DNA reads TGTGCCAGCAGTTACTCTCGATCTGGCCGTCCTAGCACAGATACGCAGTATTTT.

The chain employs TRBV2 and TRBJ2-7; 8 bases line up with TRBD2. V lost 6 bases, J lost 5 bases, and 9 bases stayed unmatched. The CDR3 consists of 14 residues. Germline V gene lookup returns CDR1 SNHLY and CDR2 FYNNEI. The CDR3 bases are TGTGCCAGCAGCTTTCTCGGGGGGGTTGACGAGCAGTACTTC. It encodes CASSFLGGVDEQYF. Based on the CDR3 plus reference TRBV2 and TRBJ2-7, the full variable domain is EPEVTQTPSHQVTQMGQEVILRCVPISNHLYFYWYRQILGQKVEFLVSFYNNEISEKSEIFDDQFSVERPDGSNFTLKIRSTKLEDSAMYFCASSFLGGVDEQYFGPGTRLTVT.

This clonotype was seen only a few times. The chain couples TRBV7-3 to TRBJ1-1; no clear D gene. Germline assignment: CDR1 SGHTA and CDR2 FQGTGA. CDR3 length: 13 residues. Trimming pared 5 bases from V and 1 base from J, leaving 8 bases between. The CDR3 nucleotides are TGTGCCAGCAGCCCTACTCGGAACACTGAAGCTTTCTTT. Protein: CASSPTRNTEAFF.

The chain has TRBV27 and TRBJ2-1, with D unclear. Deletions cut 2 bases from V and 2 bases from J, with 10 bases between. The CDR3 loop spans 15 amino acids. In germline, CDR1 is MNHEY, CDR2 SMNVEV (reference sequence). The chain's CDR3 is CASSLGEVPYNEQFF. As DNA, the CDR3 is TGTGCCAGCAGTTTAGGGGAAGTACCCTACAATGAGCAGTTCTTC.